The clone carrying this T cell receptor beta chain was seen more than once but under ten times. The source of the sample is a study of early T cells in non-severe SARS-CoV-2 infection. Whole-study context: Whole-blood bulk RNA, unsorted, was sequenced, and chains were unpaired.

The V gene's germline CDR1 is KGHSH and CDR2 LQKENI. V was pared by 1 base and J by 8 bases, with 5 bases of the junction left unmatched. The CDR3 is 15 residues long. Individual cDNA molecules were tagged with unique molecular identifiers, the study reported. Using its own MiXCR run on the 5' RACE reads, TCRdb lists one record per CDR3 protein. The profile covers about 83,000 distinct CDR3 sequences, with roughly 12% appearing a single time and approximately 7% taken by the ten largest. This chain uses TRBV18 with TRBJ2-1; 10 nucleotides agree with TRBD1. The sequenced sample was whole blood. This clonotype originated in an adult who was a healthcare worker with PCR-confirmed SARS-CoV-2 infection or an uninfected control (not recorded which). The CDR3 nucleotides are TGTGCCAGCTCACCACGGGACAGGGGCCTCGATGAGCAGTTCTTC. This codes for CASSPRDRGLDEQFF.